This TCR beta chain came from a study of beta chain features in type 1 diabetes. Germline CDR1 and CDR2: SGHRS and YFSETQ. Between the trimmed V and J ends, which lost 0 bases and 8 bases, there was a span of 17 bases. There are 15 residues in the CDR3. Worth noting for this clone: Its target is not known.

Expressed TCRB transcripts were sequenced because the isolated RNA had all been reverse transcribed beforehand. Libraries were prepared by immunoSEQ multiplex PCR; TCRdb keeps only in-frame clonotypes and omits some of them. The table shows some 180,000 clones, with less than 15% occurring only once. Regarding the study as a whole: VDJ junctions in type 1 diabetes patients carried more deletions and fewer insertions.

By way of CD45RO/CCR7/CD25/CD127/CD95/CD27, the CD4+ regulatory, stem cell-like memory, central memory and naive cells were sorted. V gene TRBV5-1 combines with J gene TRBJ1-2; a possible D gene is TRBD1 (6 bases). Material: central memory CD4+ T cells from blood. This TCR was sampled from a woman younger than 30 in good health. The CDR3 nucleotides are TGCGCCAGCAGCTTGGCCGACGGACAGTCCGGCGGCTACACCTTC. Its translation: CASSLADGQSGGYTF.